Following are 10 T cell receptor beta chains from one sample sequenced in a study of regulatory T cells in long-lasting Graves disease. Time point noted: persistent/refractory GD, antithyroid drugs over 5 years with positive TRAb. TCR sequences were obtained from RNA taken from PBMCs. To make TCR beta libraries, researchers used iRepertoire HTBI primers and Arm-PCR of CDR3 regions. TCRdb reanalysed the multiplex PCR reads using MiXCR and keeps one entry per CDR3 protein. The repertoire includes hundreds of thousands of distinct CDR3 sequences, 20% to 25% of them detected once, and roughly 14% sits in the top ten. Sequencing was performed on peripheral blood mononuclear cells (PBMCs), taken when the disease was refractory, from a patient treated with antithyroid drugs. The receptors shown here come from a female donor with Graves disease.

The table lists this clonotype with many counts. The J gene is TRBJ1-4, the V gene TRBV7-2; tentative D call: TRBD1 (5 bases). The CDR3 runs to 15 residues. Germline lookup yields CDR1 SGHTA and CDR2 FQGNSA. The V end was cut by 0 bases, the J end by 7 bases, with 12 bases between. CDR3: CASSLAVGGGEKLFF. For the CDR3, the DNA is TGTGCCAGCAGCTTAGCGGTGGGGGGTGGTGAAAAACTGTTTTTT.

A remark on this clonotype: This may come from a read error, since a much larger clone is one base off. V usage is TRBV20-1 and J usage is TRBJ2-5, with 8 bases identical to TRBD2. Losses at the gene ends were 4 bases for V and 4 bases for J; bases not matched to a gene: 14. Germline V CDR1 and CDR2: DFQATT, SNEGSKA (reference sequence). The CDR3 has 16 amino acids. CDR3 in amino acids: CSAIPLGTGGRETQYF. The CDR3 DNA reads TGCAGTGCTATCCCCTTAGGGACGGGGGGGAGAGAGACCCAGTACTTC.

This clonotype was seen repeatedly, ten times or more. The chain carries TRBV7-9 and TRBJ2-5; TRBD2 aligns across 7 bases. The CDR3 runs to 15 residues. Germline lookup yields CDR1 SEHNR and CDR2 FQNEAQ (reference sequence). With 3 bases clipped from V and 5 bases from J, the junction kept 9 bases outside the gene matches. The CDR3 is CASSFDRGVKETQYF. DNA of the CDR3: TGTGCCAGCAGCTTCGACCGGGGGGTTAAGGAGACCCAGTACTTC.

The CDR3 DNA reads TGTGCCAGCAGGGCCGAGCTAGCGGGGCCCACAGATACGCAGTATTTT. Translating gives CASRAELAGPTDTQYF. This sequence joins TRBV6-1 and TRBJ2-3, with 9 bases identical to TRBD2. Germline assignment: CDR1 MNHNS and CDR2 SASEGT. This CDR3 is built from 16 residues. With V trimmed by 6 bases and J by 2 bases, 9 bases remained unmatched.

The V gene is TRBV10-3, the J gene TRBJ2-5, with TRBD1 as a possible D gene (5 bases). Germline V gives CDR1 ENHRY, CDR2 SYGVKD. V lost 10 bases and J 2 bases, leaving 11 bases between the germline ends. The CDR3 consists of 12 residues. The chain's CDR3 is CATEDRQETQYF. The CDR3 DNA is TGTGCCACTGAAGACAGACAAGAGACCCAGTACTTC.

This clonotype was observed a few times. The CDR3 sequence: CSARKRWDRAETQYF. The CDR3 nucleotides are TGCAGTGCTAGAAAGCGATGGGACAGGGCGGAGACCCAGTACTTC. The chain employs TRBV20-1 and TRBJ2-5, with 9 bases aligning to TRBD1. Per germline, CDR1 DFQATT and CDR2 SNEGSKA (reference sequence). The V gene end was trimmed by 2 bases and the J gene end by 5 bases; junction bases not matched to a gene: 9. The CDR3 loop spans 15 amino acids.

The chain has TRBV5-1 and TRBJ2-7; 8 bases are a match to TRBD2. Trimming removed 3 bases from V and 7 bases from J; junction bases left unmatched: 6. The CDR3 is made up of 13 amino acids. The V gene's germline CDR1 is SGHRS and CDR2 YFSETQ. In DNA, the CDR3 is TGCGCCAGCAGCTCAGCGGGGGTGGAGGAGCAGTACTTC. It specifies CASSSAGVEEQYF.

In this sample, this clonotype turned up many times. The rearrangement uses TRBV6-5 and TRBJ1-6; D remains unclear. The V end lost 2 bases, the J end lost 7 bases, and 9 bases lay between the germline ends. Germline CDR1 reads MNHEY; CDR2 reads SVGAGI. The CDR3 has 14 amino acids. The CDR3 nucleotides read TGTGCCAGCAGTTACCCTGCTCGGAATTCACCCCTCCACTTT. It yields the protein CASSYPARNSPLHF.

V usage is TRBV7-3 and J usage is TRBJ2-7; D is unclear. Trimming stripped 0 bases from V and 0 bases from J, with 12 bases between. Germline assignment: CDR1 SGHTA and CDR2 FQGTGA. The CDR3 has 16 amino acids. The CDR3 DNA reads as TGTGCCAGCAGCTTAACGAAGGGTCCGAGCTCCTACGAGCAGTACTTC. Its translation is CASSLTKGPSSYEQYF.

This rearrangement joins TRBV12-3 or TRBV12-4 to TRBJ1-5, with D unresolved. Deletions cut 3 bases from V and 0 bases from J, with 9 bases between. This CDR3 is 15 amino acids long. CDR3 in amino acids: CASSLRGPSNQPQHF. For the CDR3, the DNA is TGTGCCAGCAGTTTGCGGGGTCCTAGCAATCAGCCCCAGCATTTT.